This TCR beta chain was sequenced for a study of identical twins. General study findings and limits: Modelling underestimated the level of out-of-frame TCR alpha sharing observed in monozygotic twins.

Template switching added a universal primer site, and cDNA bore unique molecular identifiers. TCRdb recomputed calls from the 5' RACE reads with MiXCR, one row per CDR3 protein. The sample holds some 710,000 distinct CDR3 sequences, 5.5% to 6.5% seen once. Everyone who donated was a healthy Caucasian. In germline, CDR1 is SGHAT, CDR2 FQNNGV. V lost 3 bases and J lost 2, with 14 bases in between. The CDR3 has 15 amino acids. Details on this clonotype: Its antigen is still unknown.

The source material was naive T cells sorted from blood. This rearrangement joins TRBV11-2 to TRBJ2-7; D possibly matches TRBD1 or TRBD2 (5 bases each). The origin of this receptor is a man between 18 and 35 years old in good health. CDR3 residues: CASSLILGPAYEQYF. The DNA for the CDR3 is TGTGCCAGCAGCTTGATACTGGGACCAGCCTACGAGCAGTACTTC.